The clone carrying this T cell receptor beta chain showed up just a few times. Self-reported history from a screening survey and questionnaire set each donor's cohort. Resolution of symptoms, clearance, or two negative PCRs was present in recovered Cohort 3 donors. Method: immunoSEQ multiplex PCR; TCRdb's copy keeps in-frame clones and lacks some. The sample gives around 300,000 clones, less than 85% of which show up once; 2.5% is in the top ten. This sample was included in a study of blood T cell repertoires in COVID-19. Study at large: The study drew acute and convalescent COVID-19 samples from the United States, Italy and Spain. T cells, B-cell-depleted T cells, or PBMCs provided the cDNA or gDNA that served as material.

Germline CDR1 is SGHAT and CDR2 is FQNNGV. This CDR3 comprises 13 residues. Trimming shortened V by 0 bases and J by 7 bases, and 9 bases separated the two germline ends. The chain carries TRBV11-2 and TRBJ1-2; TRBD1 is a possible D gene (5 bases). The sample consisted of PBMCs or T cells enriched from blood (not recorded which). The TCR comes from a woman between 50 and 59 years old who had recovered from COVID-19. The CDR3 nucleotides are TGTGCCAGCAGCTTAGACAGGGCCGCTGGCTACACCTTC. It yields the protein CASSLDRAAGYTF.